The present entry profiles one T cell receptor (beta chain) with its context. No antigen is known for it. Per-nucleotide qualities are absent, and no much larger clonotype sits a single base away. This sample was included in a study of blood T cell repertoires in COVID-19 (dated by TCRdb to the early 2020s). For the wider study: Samples from collaborators originated in the United States, Italy and Spain and spanned both the acute and convalescent phases of COVID-19. HLA class I and class II types, where available, came from metadata supplied by the sample provider rather than from assay-based typing. The material from the prospective study consisted of cDNA or gDNA derived from T cells, B-cell-depleted T cells, or PBMCs. The dataset comprised deeply sampled blood TCRbeta repertoires from subjects exposed to, actively infected with, or recovered from COVID-19. A freely available public database, intended as a resource for researchers studying the immune response to SARS-CoV-2, is where the repertoires were released. The samples were drawn from two sources: the first 160 participants of the ongoing ImmuneRACE study, and some 1,300 subjects contributed by 6 global collaborators. Nearly every sample came with metadata listing a de-identified subject ID, COVID-19 status, age in years and sex. Paper-wide results and their limitations: The quantity of clinical and demographic metadata differed by source and by participant and was supplied without curation.

The immunoSEQ Assay, a bias-controlled multiplex PCR, was used to amplify TCRbeta CDR3 regions from genomic DNA. Processing in the source paper ran as follows. Within the assay, amplification of reference gene primers was used to estimate how many nucleated cells each sample contained. To quantify the absolute abundance of each unique TCRbeta CDR3 rearrangement, sequence reads were collapsed and filtered. For each sample, productive Simpson clonality was calculated as the square root of Simpson's diversity index across productive rearrangements. TCRdb mirrors the immuneACCESS table, restricted to in-frame sequences. Some clones are absent from its copies; in checked studies, under half trace to an unresolved V gene, and the reason for the others is unknown. From that table come the V and J calls and clone size; the DNA was used to work out D and trimming. This sample lists 150,000 to 200,000 clones; 60% to 80% were detected once. The leading ten clones occupy about 15% of the sample.

Participants in the prospective study were enrolled through a virtual design, were aged roughly 18 to 100 years, and lived in approximately 25 United States geographic areas. In the prospective study, cohorts were assigned on the basis of participant-reported clinical history obtained from a screening survey and a study questionnaire. Exposed participants were defined as having been in contact with someone with a PCR-confirmed or clinician-diagnosed COVID-19 case within 2 weeks of study entry. Each participant in the prospective study had whole blood, serum and a nasopharyngeal or oropharyngeal swab collected by mobile phlebotomists. Additional blood draws and questionnaires over an approximately 2-month period could optionally be provided by prospective study participants. Prospective study blood samples were shipped either frozen or at room temperature before DNA extraction. Including the terminal cysteine and phenylalanine, the CDR3 comprises 13 residues. Only the CDR3 DNA is retained, 39 bases long and in frame from the first base. CDR1 SGHDT and CDR2 YYEEEE were looked up in the germline V gene. Trimming at the junction amounts to 5 bases on V and 1 base on J, and the germline ends lie 9 bases apart.

This clonotype was sampled from a man aged 60-69 years who had been exposed to COVID-19. Sample: PBMCs or T cells enriched from blood (not recorded which). This chain joins TRBV5-6 to TRBJ1-1; no D gene call is confident. The DNA reads as follows: TGTGCCAGCAGGACACGGGGGAACACTGAAGCTTTCTTT. It encodes CASRTRGNTEAFF.